Following are 3 T cell receptor beta chains from one sample sequenced in a study of blood T cell repertoires in COVID-19. Clones were sequenced by immunoSEQ multiplex PCR, and TCRdb holds only the in-frame ones, with some missing. This sample has about 100,000 clones, with more than 80% found just once. The sample comprised peripheral blood. These TCRs come from a man aged 60 to 69 with acute or convalescent COVID-19.

This chain links TRBV28 with TRBJ2-2, with 11 bases lining up with TRBD2. The V segment lost 1 base and the J segment 5 bases; nucleotides outside the gene matches: 18. CDR3 length equals 21 residues. The germline V gene encodes CDR1 MDHEN and CDR2 SYDVKM. The DNA for the CDR3 is TGTGCCAGCAGTTTATACAGGGGCACCAATTTAGCGGGAGGGCCGACCGGGGAGCTGTTTTTT. This encodes CASSLYRGTNLAGGPTGELFF.

A remark on this clone: This specimen includes other DNA sequences encoding the same CDR3. The chain combines TRBV29-1 with TRBJ1-1, with 7 bases that match TRBD1. After removal of 7 bases from V and 1 base from J, the junction contained 0 bases not matched to a gene. The CDR3 contains 11 residues. The germline V gene has CDR1 SQVTM and CDR2 ANQGSEA. CDR3: CSGTGNTEAFF. Here the CDR3 DNA reads TGCAGCGGGACAGGGAACACTGAAGCTTTCTTT.

This clone was picked up a small number of times. The CDR3 bases are TGCGCCAGCACGGACGGGACTAACTATGGCTACACCTTC. Translated: CASTDGTNYGYTF. The chain carries TRBV5-1 and TRBJ1-2; D unresolved. The length of the CDR3 is 13 residues. Trimming stripped 6 bases from V and 0 bases from J, with 9 bases between. Per germline, CDR1 SGHRS and CDR2 YFSETQ.